This T cell receptor (beta chain) is from a study of T cell repertoires in cytomegalovirus infection. Study as a whole: Recently identified HLA-C-restricted CMV epitopes were among the peptides used. Notes on the study in general: Dominant in the ex vivo response were TCR beta clonotypes restricted by HLA-C and specific for CMV.

Many counts were recorded for this clonotype. Its antigen is unidentified. Each CDR3 protein is one row after TCRdb ran MiXCR on the reads. The sample lists around 70,000 distinct CDR3 sequences, around 30% seen once, with about 60% in the top ten. V lost 2 bases, J lost 2 bases, and 11 bases lay in between. Looked up from germline, CDR1 is SGHTA and CDR2 is FQGNSA. The CDR3 runs 15 residues. The receptor was derived from a human donor in good health (CMV status not recorded). Some clones in this sample may be carry-over from other donors' samples. The rearrangement joins TRBV7-2 to TRBJ2-3; D is uncertain. Sequencing was performed on CD8+ T cells from cultured PBMCs, taken from culture after CMV antigen stimulation. The CDR3 DNA sequence: TGTGCCAGCAGCTTATGGATCAGCCCCACAGATACGCAGTATTTT. Its protein product is CASSLWISPTDTQYF.